Listed below are T cell receptor beta chains from one sample, sequenced in a study of OX40 agonist ivuxolimab in advanced cancers. Assay: immunoSEQ multiplex PCR; the TCRdb copy retains only in-frame clones and omits some. The sample includes tens of thousands of clones, roughly 85% seen only once; the top ten take 3% to 4%. The sequenced sample was CD4+ or CD8+ T cells sorted from blood, obtained in a trial of the OX40 agonist ivuxolimab. The source of these receptors is an adult with an advanced solid tumor such as melanoma, head and neck, liver or kidney cancer. Both conserved end residues are part of each CDR3.

TRBJ2-6 TRBV11-2 CASSPFLGANVLTF
TRBJ2-5 TRBV30 CAWSRLAGGRETQYF
TRBJ1-1 TRBV2 CASSALNTEAFF
TRBJ2-7 TRBV28 CASSFGGVGPYEQYF
- TRBV16 CASSPGSENEQYF
TRBJ2-1 TRBV5-6 CASSRTGGPIGEQFF
TRBJ1-2 TRBV18 CASSPSTNNYGYTF
TRBJ2-1 TRBV5-1 CASSPGVGGNEQFF
TRBJ2-4 TRBV4-1 CASRGGQGVKNIQYF
TRBJ2-5 TRBV11-2 CASSFRLAGETQYF
TRBJ1-1 TRBV7-2 CATRPELNTEAFF
TRBJ2-3 TRBV4-2 CASSLRGLPTSGYTDTQYF
TRBJ1-1 TRBV7-9 CASSPRGNTEAFF
TRBJ2-1 TRBV5-6 CASSLDLRGHEQFF
TRBJ2-2 TRBV11-2 CASSFTGRGTGELFF
TRBJ1-1 TRBV9 CASSPLDRGIVAFF
TRBJ2-7 TRBV2 CASSDSESGGYTQHYEQYF
TRBJ2-1 TRBV19 CASSIGNEQFF
TRBJ2-5 TRBV14 CASSPWTSVNQETQYF
TRBJ1-6 TRBV28 CASTADGGQPNSPLHF
TRBJ2-5 TRBV7-3 CASSPGTVQETQYF
TRBJ1-2 TRBV29-1 CSVDKTGDFYGYTF
TRBJ1-2 TRBV28 CASRIDSNYGYTF
TRBJ1-1 TRBV6-5 CASSYSTQGFTEAFF
TRBJ1-1 TRBV6-1 CASIFSNTEAFF
TRBJ2-5 TRBV7-9 CASSKTGVETQYF
TRBJ2-7 TRBV6-5 CASRRSDRGNYEQYF